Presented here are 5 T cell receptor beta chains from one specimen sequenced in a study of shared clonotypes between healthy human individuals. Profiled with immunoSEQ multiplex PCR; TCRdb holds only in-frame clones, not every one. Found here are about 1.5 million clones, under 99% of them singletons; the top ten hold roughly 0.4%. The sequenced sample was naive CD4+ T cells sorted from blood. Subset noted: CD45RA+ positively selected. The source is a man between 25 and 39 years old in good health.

CDR3 amino acids: CAWSGTMPDTQYF. CDR3 DNA: TGTGCCTGGAGCGGGACCATGCCAGATACGCAGTATTTT. V and J are TRBV30 and TRBJ2-3; possibly TRBD1 or TRBD2 for D (5 bases each). CDR3 length: 13 residues. Germline V gene lookup returns CDR1 GTSNPN and CDR2 SVGIG (reference sequence). With 3 bases removed from V and 4 bases from J, the gap between germline ends came to 11 bases.

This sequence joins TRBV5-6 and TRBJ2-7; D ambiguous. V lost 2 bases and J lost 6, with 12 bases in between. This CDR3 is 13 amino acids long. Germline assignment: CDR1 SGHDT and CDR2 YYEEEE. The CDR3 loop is CASSFIRTLEQYF. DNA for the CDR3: TGTGCCAGCAGCTTCATCAGGACCCTCGAGCAGTACTTC.

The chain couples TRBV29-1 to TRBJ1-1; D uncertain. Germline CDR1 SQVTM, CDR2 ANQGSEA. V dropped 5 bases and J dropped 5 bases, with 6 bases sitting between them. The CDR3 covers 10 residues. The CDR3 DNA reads TGCAGCGTTTTTGAGACTGAAGCTTTCTTT. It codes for CSVFETEAFF.

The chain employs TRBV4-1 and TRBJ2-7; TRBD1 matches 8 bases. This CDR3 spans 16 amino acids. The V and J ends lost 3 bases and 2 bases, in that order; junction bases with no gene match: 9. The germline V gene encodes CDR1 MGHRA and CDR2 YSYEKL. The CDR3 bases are TGCGCCAGCAGCCACCGACCGGGACAGGCCCCCTACGAGCAGTACTTC. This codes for CASSHRPGQAPYEQYF.

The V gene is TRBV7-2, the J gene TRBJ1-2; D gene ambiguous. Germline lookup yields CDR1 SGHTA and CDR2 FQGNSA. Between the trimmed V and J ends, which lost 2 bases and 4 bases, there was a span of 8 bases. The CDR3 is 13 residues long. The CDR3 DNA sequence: TGTGCCAGCAGCTTAATTTCAACCTATGGCTACACCTTC. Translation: CASSLISTYGYTF.